This entry describes one T cell receptor (beta chain). Its antigen is as yet unknown. This entry is derived from a study of vaccination effects on CD4 cells after COVID-19. Study conclusions and caveats: The study got few convalescent patients and did not collect any early post-infection timepoints. There was only 1 of 255 vaccine-induced clones in healthy vaccinees that cross-reacted with common cold coronaviruses.

Following culture for 9 to 11 days, CD4+ T cells were isolated. Half-medium exchanges with IL-2 medium took place on days 3 and 7. The table came from immunoSEQ multiplex PCR; TCRdb's copy has only in-frame clones and leaves some out. Of about 74,000 clones listed, 75% to 80% are singletons. The sample consisted of CD4+ T cells from PBMCs cultured without peptide, taken before COVID-19 vaccination. This receptor was taken from a human donor who received a COVID-19 vaccine.

DNA for the CDR3: TGTGCCATCAGTAAAGGACAGGACGGGGAGCTGTTTTTT. This translates into CAISKGQDGELFF. The chain joins TRBV10-3 to TRBJ2-2, with 7 nucleotides matching TRBD1. This CDR3 has 13 amino acids. V shed 5 bases and J 7 bases; nucleotides not matched to a gene: 4. Germline-derived CDR1 and CDR2 are ENHRY and SYGVKD.